Here is one TCR beta chain with its context. Its antigen remains unknown. Data came from immunoSEQ multiplex PCR; TCRdb stores just in-frame clones and leaves some out. The table lists over 100,000 clones, 90% to 95% of them singletons, with about 0.2% in the top ten. This CDR3 region has 12 residues. Germline V gives CDR1 MNHNS, CDR2 SASEGT. V lost 6 bases to trimming and J lost 5 bases, with 10 bases between them. This sample was taken from a study of graft-versus-host responses after intestinal transplantation. For the study at large: Among the recipients, transplants were multivisceral, liver-intestinal, or isolated intestinal. Anti-thymocyte globulin induction was given to all recipients, followed by tacrolimus and steroids for three to four years. Study-level findings and limits: Levels of circulating GvH clones at their peak were associated with early post-transplant HvG declines. Marrow from the recipient contained GvH clones, some of which had appeared first in ileum or blood.

The sequence was collected from a human donor who was the organ donor for an intestinal transplant. The V call is TRBV6-1, the J call TRBJ1-2; D may be TRBD1 (5 bases). Sequenced material: unstimulated CD4+ T cells sorted from spleen or lymph node cells, taken before transplant. CDR3 in amino acids: CASSTSGYGYTF. CDR3 bases: TGTGCCAGCAGCACATCAGGGTATGGCTACACCTTC.